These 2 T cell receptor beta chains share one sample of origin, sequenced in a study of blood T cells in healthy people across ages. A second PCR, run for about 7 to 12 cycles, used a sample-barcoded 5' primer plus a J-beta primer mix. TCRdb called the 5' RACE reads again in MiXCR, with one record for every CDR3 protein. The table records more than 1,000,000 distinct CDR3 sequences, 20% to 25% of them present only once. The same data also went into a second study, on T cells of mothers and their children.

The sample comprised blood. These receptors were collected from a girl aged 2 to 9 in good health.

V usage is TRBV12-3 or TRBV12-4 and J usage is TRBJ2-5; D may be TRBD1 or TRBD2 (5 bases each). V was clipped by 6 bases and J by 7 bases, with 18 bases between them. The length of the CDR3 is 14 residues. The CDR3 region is CASSLTGGIVTQYF. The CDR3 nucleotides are TGTGCCAGCAGCCTCACAGGAGGAATTGTGACCCAGTACTTC.

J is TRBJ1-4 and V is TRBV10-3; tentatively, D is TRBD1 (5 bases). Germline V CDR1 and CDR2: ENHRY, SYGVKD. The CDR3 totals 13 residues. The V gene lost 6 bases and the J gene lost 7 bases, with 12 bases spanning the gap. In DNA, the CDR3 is TGTGCCATCAGCGGCCAGAGGGGTGAAAAACTGTTTTTT. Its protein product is CAISGQRGEKLFF.